The 10 T cell receptor beta chains below come from one sample, sequenced in a study of blood T cell repertoires in COVID-19. The protocol was immunoSEQ multiplex PCR, while the TCRdb copy is restricted to in-frame clones and leaves out a portion. The table shows about 110,000 clones, with 70% to 85% occurring only once. The source material was peripheral blood. The receptors come from a woman aged 40 to 50 with acute or convalescent COVID-19.

The chain joins TRBV5-1 to TRBJ2-3; the match to TRBD2 covers 12 bases. Germline trimming cut 3 bases from V and 3 bases from J; bases unmatched to any gene: 5. Per germline, CDR1 SGHRS and CDR2 YFSETQ. The CDR3 length is 16 residues. In DNA form, the CDR3 reads TGCGCCAGCAGCTCGGCAGGACTAGCGGGGACAGATACGCAGTATTTT. Translation gives CASSSAGLAGTDTQYF.

This clone was counted once. The rearrangement joins TRBV5-8 to TRBJ1-1, with 9 bases matching TRBD1. This CDR3 spans 18 amino acids. Germline trimming cut 3 bases from V and 0 bases from J; bases unmatched to any gene: 12. Germline-derived CDR1 and CDR2 are SGHTS and YDEGEE. In DNA, the CDR3 is TGTGCCAGCAGCTGGGGTTCCGGGACAGGGAGGATGAACACTGAAGCTTTCTTT. Translated, it gives CASSWGSGTGRMNTEAFF.

The rearrangement links TRBV5-5 to TRBJ2-2; TRBD1 agrees at 8 bases. The V segment lost 4 bases and the J segment 1 base; nucleotides outside the gene matches: 3. CDR1 is SGHKS and CDR2 is YYEKEE in the germline V gene (reference sequence). The CDR3 length is 15 residues. The CDR3, as DNA: TGTGCCAGCAGCCCAGGGACAGGGAACACCGGGGAGCTGTTTTTT. It yields the protein CASSPGTGNTGELFF.

On this clone itself: The sample carries other DNA sequences with the same CDR3. The chain employs TRBV2 and TRBJ1-1; D possibly corresponds to TRBD1 (5 bases). The CDR3 runs to 13 residues. Germline lookup yields CDR1 SNHLY and CDR2 FYNNEI. Trimming stripped 4 bases from V and 1 base from J, with 7 bases between. This chain's CDR3 is CASSVGQNTEAFF. CDR3 sequence (DNA): TGTGCCAGCAGTGTCGGACAGAACACTGAAGCTTTCTTT.

V is TRBV29-1 and J is TRBJ2-6; D gene unclear. The germline V gene has CDR1 SQVTM and CDR2 ANQGSEA. V lost 3 bases to trimming and J lost 0 bases, with 3 bases between them. There are 13 residues in the CDR3. CDR3 protein: CSVDLSGANVLTF. CDR3 nucleotides: TGCAGCGTTGATCTCTCTGGGGCCAACGTCCTGACTTTC.

This clone has a handful of counts. CDR3 coding DNA: TGTGCCAGCAAACCGACCGGGACAGGGGGATCCGATGGCTACACCTTC. This gives the protein CASKPTGTGGSDGYTF. This sequence joins TRBV28 and TRBJ1-2; 11 nucleotides line up with TRBD1. The CDR3 length is 16 residues. With 7 bases clipped from V and 6 bases from J, the junction kept 13 bases outside the gene matches. The germline V gene has CDR1 MDHEN and CDR2 SYDVKM.

There are a few counts of this clone. The V call is TRBV11-2, the J call TRBJ2-5; no clear D gene. This CDR3 is built from 14 residues. The V and J ends lost 0 bases and 5 bases respectively, with 10 bases between them. Germline V gene sequence: CDR1 SGHAT, CDR2 FQNNGV. CDR3 bases: TGTGCCAGCAGCTTAGATCCAGGATGGGAGACCCAGTACTTC. Translation: CASSLDPGWETQYF.

V gene TRBV19 combines with J gene TRBJ2-7, with 9 bases that match TRBD2. The CDR3 is made up of 17 amino acids. After removal of 3 bases from V and 2 bases from J, the junction contained 11 bases not matched to a gene. Germline assignment: CDR1 LNHDA and CDR2 SQIVND (reference sequence). DNA for the CDR3: TGTGCCAGTAGTATGAGGGGCGGGAGGGGTCGACCCTACGAGCAGTACTTC. Protein: CASSMRGGRGRPYEQYF.

This sequence joins TRBV27 and TRBJ2-5, with TRBD2 matching over 7 bases. In germline, CDR1 is MNHEY, CDR2 SMNVEV (reference sequence). The CDR3 contains 13 residues. Trimming removed 3 bases from V and 7 bases from J; junction bases left unmatched: 5. The CDR3 spells CASSLGGKATQYF. The CDR3, as DNA: TGTGCCAGCAGTTTGGGGGGGAAGGCGACCCAGTACTTC.

The chain links TRBV5-1 to TRBJ2-3; 8 positions agree with TRBD2. Germline V gives CDR1 SGHRS, CDR2 YFSETQ. The CDR3 runs 17 residues. V shed 3 bases and J 3 bases; nucleotides not matched to a gene: 12. In DNA form, the CDR3 reads TGCGCCAGCAGCTCCGCGGGGGGATATAGGGGGACAGATACGCAGTATTTT. Translated, it gives CASSSAGGYRGTDTQYF.